This T cell receptor (beta chain) was identified in a study of shared clonotypes between healthy human individuals. The CDR3 has 16 amino acids. The J segment lost 4 bases and the V segment lost 5 bases, leaving 10 bases of the junction unmatched. CDR1 and CDR2 (germline): SEHNR, FQNEAQ (reference sequence). The assay was carried out at the deep level. The assay was immunoSEQ multiplex PCR, and TCRdb's table has in-frame clones only and misses some. The profile shows hundreds of thousands of clones, 95% to 97% of them singletons. A word on this clone: The antigen remains undetermined.

Study-wide points: It was observed that around 5% of naive CD4 clonotypes were shared across several donors. Sequencing depth was expected to affect clonotype sharing among donors.

CD8 cells classed as naive were CD45RO-negative and positively selected for CCR7, excluding terminally differentiated effector memory CD45RA+ cells. The donor population consisted of healthy HIV-negative adults with no recent acute infections or vaccinations. The sequenced sample consisted of naive CD8+ T cells sorted from blood. J is TRBJ1-1 and V is TRBV7-9, with 10 bases that match TRBD1. The sequence was obtained from a woman younger than 45 in good health. CDR3 sequence: CASSADRGLIVTEAFF. The CDR3 nucleotides read TGTGCCAGCAGCGCCGACAGGGGGCTAATCGTCACTGAAGCTTTCTTT.